This TCR beta chain was sequenced during a study of identical twins. General observations from the study: For monozygotic twins, models underestimated out-of-frame TCR alpha sharing.

Comments on this clonotype: The antigen is unknown.

TCRdb re-analysed the 5' RACE reads in MiXCR, keeping a single row per CDR3 protein. The sample consists of hundreds of thousands of distinct CDR3 sequences, 9.5% of them appearing once. Everyone who donated was a healthy Caucasian. Trimming pared 9 bases from V and 5 bases from J, leaving 19 bases between. The germline CDR1 and CDR2 sequences are SGHTA and FQGNSA. This CDR3 spans 14 amino acids. These data were also reused for a study on yellow fever vaccine responses in identical twins.

The sequence was collected from a woman aged 18-29 years in good health. The specimen was CD8+ T cells sorted from blood. The rearrangement links TRBV7-2 to TRBJ2-5; D possibly uses TRBD1 or TRBD2 (6 bases each). The CDR3, as DNA: TGTGCCAGTGATAGGGGGGTGTCGTGGGAGACCCAGTACTTC. As protein: CASDRGVSWETQYF. The full variable domain, with the rest looked up from reference TRBV7-2 and TRBJ2-5, is GAGVSQSPSNKVTEKGKDVELRCDPISGHTALYWYRQSLGQGLEFLIYFQGNSAPDKSGLPSDRFSAERTGGSVSTLTIQRTQQEDSAVYLCASDRGVSWETQYFGPGTRLLVL.